The clone carrying this T cell receptor beta chain showed up many times. This entry comes from a study of neurological immune-mediated disorders. The time point here: longitudinal time-point 1 (baseline). Unsorted libraries were generated from 2 million PBMCs held at -80 degrees C. Synthesis of cDNA used 5'RACE (with 10-nucleotide random UMIs). Every sequencing run generated in excess of 180 million TCR-beta sequences. These sequences covered 15-18 subjects. TCRdb re-called the 5' RACE reads with MiXCR, one entry per CDR3 protein. Of some 49,000 distinct CDR3 sequences listed, approximately 11% are singletons. The CDR3 contains 14 residues. Germline CDR1 DFQATT, CDR2 SNEGSKA (reference sequence). V lost 2 bases, J lost 3 bases, and 4 bases stayed unmatched.

Sample: PBMCs. This chain links TRBV20-1 with TRBJ2-7; 10 bases align to TRBD2. The receptor was isolated from a woman aged 35 to 49 in good health. The CDR3 protein is CSARSLAGVYEQYF. The DNA for the CDR3 is TGCAGTGCTAGAAGTCTAGCGGGAGTCTACGAGCAGTACTTC.